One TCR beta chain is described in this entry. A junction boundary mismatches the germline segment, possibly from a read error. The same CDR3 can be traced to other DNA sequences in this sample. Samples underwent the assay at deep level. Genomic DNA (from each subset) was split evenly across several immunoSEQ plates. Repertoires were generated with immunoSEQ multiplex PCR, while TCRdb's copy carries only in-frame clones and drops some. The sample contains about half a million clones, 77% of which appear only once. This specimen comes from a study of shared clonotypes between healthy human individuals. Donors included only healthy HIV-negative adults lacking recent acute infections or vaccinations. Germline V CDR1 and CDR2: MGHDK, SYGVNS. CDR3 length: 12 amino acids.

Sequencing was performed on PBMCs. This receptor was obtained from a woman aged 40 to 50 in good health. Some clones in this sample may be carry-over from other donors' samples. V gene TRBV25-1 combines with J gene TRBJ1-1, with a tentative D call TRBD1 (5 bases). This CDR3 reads CASRGLNTEAFF. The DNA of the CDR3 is TGTGCCAGCAGGGGACTGAACACTGAAGCCTTCTTC.